The rows below give T cell receptor beta chains drawn from one sample of a study of cytomegalovirus exposure and HLA in healthy donors. TCRdb's copy holds only in-frame clones and misses some; the assay was immunoSEQ multiplex PCR. The sample lists 120,000 or so clones; more than 60% were seen once. Material for sequencing was PBMCs. The source is a woman aged 40 to 50 in good health and CMV-seronegative. Each CDR3 is given with its conserved first and last residue. D genes are given only for firm matches. Some rows have no size entry. The others give once, few or many, or a class for an expanded clone.

>TRBJ1-1|NA|few|TRBV9
CASRRGGLNTEAFF
TGTGCCAGCAGAAGAGGAGGGCTGAACACTGAAGCTTTCTTT
>TRBJ2-3|TRBD2|NA|TRBV4-1
CASSHGILTSGDSTDTQYF
TGCGCCAGCAGCCACGGGATCCTGACTAGCGGGGACAGCACAGATACGCAGTATTTT
>TRBJ1-2|NA|NA|TRBV5-4
CASSLARRDITF
TGTGCCAGCAGCTTGGCCAGGCGAGATATAACCTTC
>TRBJ2-6|NA|few|TRBV5-5
CASSLAGSGANVLTF
TGTGCCAGCAGCTTGGCCGGCTCTGGGGCCAACGTCCTGACTTTC
>TRBJ2-5|TRBD1|NA|TRBV30
CAGSGQPEETQYF
TGTGCCGGATCGGGACAGCCTGAAGAGACCCAGTACTTC
>TRBJ1-4|TRBD1|NA|TRBV6-6
CASSYRDRGDEKLFF
TGTGCCAGCAGTTACCGCGACAGGGGAGATGAAAAACTGTTTTTT
>TRBJ2-7|TRBD2|few|TRBV4-2
CASSQDRASGGARGEQYF
TGTGCCAGCAGCCAAGATCGGGCTAGCGGGGGGGCACGGGGCGAGCAGTACTTC
>TRBJ1-5|TRBD1|NA|TRBV2
CASSEDRPSNQPQHF
TGTGCCAGCAGTGAGGACAGGCCGAGCAATCAGCCCCAGCATTTT
>TRBJ1-3|NA|few|TRBV4-3
CASSQEWRIVTLNGNTIYF
TGCGCCAGCAGCCAAGAATGGAGAATAGTAACTTTAAATGGAAACACCATATATTTT
>TRBJ2-2|NA|NA|TRBV14
CASSQDFSGELFF
TGTGCCAGCAGCCAAGACTTTTCCGGGGAGCTGTTTTTT
>TRBJ2-2|TRBD2|NA|TRBV7-9
CASSSLGGAGELFF
TGTGCCAGCAGCTCCCTCGGGGGGGCCGGGGAGCTGTTTTTT
>TRBJ1-5|NA|NA|TRBV28
CASSHGVGKQPQHF
TGTGCCAGCAGCCATGGTGTGGGCAAGCAGCCCCAGCATTTT
>TRBJ2-3|NA|NA|TRBV5-4
CASSFSPLIGGGRADTQYF
TGTGCCAGCAGCTTTTCTCCACTAATTGGGGGGGGGCGGGCAGATACGCAGTATTTT
>TRBJ2-2|TRBD1|NA|TRBV7-3
CASTPGGSAGELFF
TGTGCCAGCACCCCAGGGGGATCGGCCGGGGAGCTGTTTTTT
>TRBJ2-6|NA|NA|TRBV19
CASSWAGQRANVLTF
TGTGCCAGTAGCTGGGCAGGACAACGGGCCAACGTCCTGACTTTC
>TRBJ1-1|NA|NA|TRBV2
CASSGGASRNTEAFF
TGTGCCAGCAGTGGTGGGGCGTCGCGGAACACTGAAGCTTTCTTT
>TRBJ2-3|TRBD2|NA|TRBV13
CASSLEGWGGSTDTQYF
TGTGCCAGCAGCTTAGAGGGCTGGGGGGGTAGCACAGATACGCAGTATTTT
>TRBJ2-1|NA|few|TRBV11-3
CASSLGSFRGQPWNEQFF
TGTGCCAGCAGCTTAGGTAGTTTTCGGGGACAACCGTGGAATGAGCAGTTCTTC
>TRBJ1-5|TRBD1|NA|TRBV19
CASKIGTGVLNQPQHF
TGTGCCAGCAAGATCGGGACAGGGGTGCTCAATCAGCCCCAGCATTTT
>TRBJ2-6|NA|NA|TRBV2
CASRRTSGGAGANVLTF
TGTGCCAGCAGGCGCACGTCGGGGGGCGCTGGGGCCAACGTCCTGACTTTC
>TRBJ1-4|TRBD1|NA|TRBV4-3
CASSRNRGLNEKLFF
TGCGCCAGCAGCCGCAACAGGGGCCTTAATGAAAAACTGTTTTTT
>TRBJ2-3|TRBD2|NA|TRBV14
CASSQLVLREGADTQYF
TGTGCCAGCAGCCAACTCGTGTTGAGGGAGGGAGCAGATACGCAGTATTTT
>TRBJ2-7|NA|NA|TRBV14
CASSQNWAQYF
TGTGCCAGCAGCCAAAATTGGGCGCAGTACTTC
>TRBJ2-1|TRBD2|NA|TRBV7-3
CASSFSGSNPNEQFF
TGTGCCAGCAGCTTTAGCGGGAGTAACCCTAATGAGCAGTTCTTC
>TRBJ1-1|NA|NA|TRBV6-1
CASSSPDRNTEAFF
TGTGCCAGCAGCAGCCCCGACAGGAACACTGAAGCTTTCTTT
>TRBJ2-1|TRBD2|NA|TRBV5-1
CASSLGTSGYNEQFF
TGCGCCAGCAGCTTGGGGACTAGCGGTTACAATGAGCAGTTCTTC
>TRBJ2-3|NA|NA|TRBV7-2
CASSSVDTQYF
TGTGCCAGCAGCTCTGTAGATACGCAGTATTTT
>TRBJ2-1|NA|NA|TRBV7-8
CASSAGPAEQFF
TGTGCCAGCAGCGCGGGCCCGGCGGAGCAGTTCTTC
>TRBJ1-2|TRBD1|NA|TRBV25-1
CASSDGQGSNGYTF
TGTGCCAGCAGTGACGGACAGGGTAGCAATGGCTACACCTTC
>TRBJ2-5|NA|NA|TRBV7-7
CASSIGTLNQETQYF
TGTGCTAGCAGCATCGGGACTTTGAACCAAGAGACCCAGTACTTC
>TRBJ1-1|TRBD1|NA|TRBV19
CASSVGQGRNTEAFF
TGTGCCAGTAGTGTAGGACAGGGGAGGAACACTGAAGCTTTCTTT
>TRBJ2-1|NA|NA|TRBV27
CASSLYSRGGDNEQFF
TGTGCCAGCAGTTTATATAGCAGGGGTGGGGACAATGAGCAGTTCTTC
>TRBJ2-7|NA|NA|TRBV21-1
CASSRDSGTSNYEQYF
TGTGCCAGCAGCAGAGATTCCGGGACATCCAACTACGAGCAGTACTTC
>TRBJ2-1|TRBD1|NA|TRBV7-3
CASSLTDWTGPGFF
TGTGCCAGCAGCTTGACCGACTGGACAGGGCCAGGGTTCTTC
>TRBJ1-1|TRBD1|NA|TRBV7-6
CASSLGQGEAEAFF
TGTGCCAGCAGCTTAGGGCAGGGGGAGGCTGAAGCTTTCTTT
>TRBJ1-1|TRBD1|NA|TRBV18
CASSPEPGGVNTEAFF
TGTGCCAGCTCACCGGAACCAGGGGGTGTGAACACTGAAGCTTTCTTT
>TRBJ2-7|NA|NA|TRBV7-2
CASSFMAPSSYEQYF
TGTGCCAGCAGCTTTATGGCCCCAAGCTCCTACGAGCAGTACTTC
>TRBJ2-5|NA|NA|TRBV7-9
CASSLVVKAETQYF
TGTGCCAGCAGCTTAGTGGTTAAAGCCGAGACCCAGTACTTC
>TRBJ1-2|NA|NA|TRBV4-1
CASSQDPGGNYGYTF
TGCGCCAGCAGCCAAGATCCCGGCGGTAACTATGGCTACACCTTC
>TRBJ2-1|NA|NA|TRBV5-6
CASSPTRDTAYNEQFF
TGTGCCAGCAGTCCCACCCGGGATACGGCCTACAATGAGCAGTTCTTC
>TRBJ2-2|TRBD2|NA|TRBV7-8
CASSLLAGGANTGELFF
TGTGCCAGCAGCTTGCTAGCGGGGGGAGCGAACACCGGGGAGCTGTTTTTT
>TRBJ1-2|TRBD1|NA|TRBV7-2
CASSLATGGAYGYTF
TGTGCCAGCAGCTTAGCGACAGGGGGGGCCTATGGCTACACCTTC
>TRBJ2-7|TRBD2|NA|TRBV18
CASSPREQGLGSSYEQYF
TGTGCCAGCTCACCGCGAGAACAGGGACTAGGGAGCTCCTACGAGCAGTACTTC
>TRBJ1-3|NA|NA|TRBV7-9
CASTQTGALNTIYF
TGTGCCAGCACCCAGACAGGCGCTTTAAACACCATATATTTT
>TRBJ2-7|NA|NA|TRBV4-3
CASSQVAQVSSYEQYF
TGCGCCAGCAGCCAAGTAGCACAGGTTAGCTCCTACGAGCAGTACTTC
>TRBJ2-3|NA|NA|TRBV6-1
CASSERRMVPGSTDTQYF
TGTGCCAGCAGTGAGCGGCGTATGGTGCCTGGGAGCACAGATACGCAGTATTTT
>TRBJ2-7|TRBD1|once|TRBV5-1
CASSPNRDSFISYEQYF
TGCGCCAGCAGCCCGAATCGGGACAGCTTTATCTCCTACGAGCAGTACTTC
>TRBJ1-2|NA|NA|TRBV7-9
CASSLSVLYGYTF
TGTGCCAGCAGCTTATCAGTCCTCTATGGCTACACCTTC
>TRBJ1-5|TRBD1|NA|TRBV15
CATSYGGQGQGPQHF
TGTGCCACCAGCTACGGGGGACAGGGCCAAGGCCCCCAGCATTTT
>TRBJ2-5|TRBD2|NA|TRBV6-1
CASRLAGGQETQYF
TGTGCCAGCAGGCTAGCGGGGGGACAAGAGACCCAGTACTTC
>TRBJ2-3|NA|few|TRBV2
CASSPPVLAGEDTQYF
TGTGCCAGCAGTCCCCCGGTTTTGGCCGGGGAAGATACGCAGTATTTT
>TRBJ2-5|NA|few|TRBV7-2
CASSLVTSPETQYF
TGTGCCAGCAGCTTGGTCACTAGTCCGGAGACCCAGTACTTC
>TRBJ1-5|NA|NA|TRBV25-1
CASSVYGSNQPQHF
TGTGCCAGCAGTGTCTATGGTAGCAATCAGCCCCAGCATTTT
>TRBJ2-5|TRBD2|NA|TRBV10-3
CAISEGASGVQTQYF
TGTGCCATCAGTGAAGGGGCTAGCGGGGTACAGACCCAGTACTTC
>TRBJ2-5|NA|NA|TRBV25-1
CASRTNGETQYF
TGTGCCAGCAGAACCAACGGAGAGACCCAGTACTTC
>TRBJ2-3|TRBD2|NA|TRBV2
CASSDSSGGGTQYF
TGTGCCAGCAGTGATTCTAGCGGGGGCGGCACGCAGTATTTT
>TRBJ1-2|TRBD1|NA|TRBV6-1
CASSEGQGAGGYTF
TGTGCCAGCAGTGAAGGACAGGGGGCGGGTGGCTACACCTTC
>TRBJ1-1|TRBD1|NA|TRBV11-1
CASSVGQGFLRNTEAFF
TGTGCCAGCAGCGTCGGACAGGGTTTTCTAAGGAACACTGAAGCTTTCTTT
>TRBJ1-5|TRBD1|NA|TRBV5-3
CARSLAREGAPLRLENQSNQPQHF
TGTGCCAGAAGCTTGGCCCGGGAGGGGGCTCCCCTTCGTCTCGAGAATCAAAGCAATCAGCCCCAGCATTTT